This TCR beta chain was profiled in a study of cytomegalovirus exposure and HLA in healthy donors. 13 Jbeta primers and 60 Vbeta primers were used for the PCR. TCRdb keeps only in-frame clones here, not all; method: immunoSEQ multiplex PCR. The data hold roughly 120,000 clones, with 75% to 85% observed a single time. From germline, CDR1 is MNHEY and CDR2 SMNVEV (reference sequence). CDR3 size: 15 residues. With respect to this clone: At one end the junction does not follow the germline gene, possibly because of a read error.

The source is a man aged 25-45 years in good health and CMV-seronegative. The rearrangement uses TRBV27 and TRBJ1-2, with 7 positions matching TRBD1. The material sequenced was PBMCs. In DNA, the CDR3 is TGTGCCAGCAGTCAGGACGGGACAGTGAATGATGGCTACCCCTTC. Translation gives CASSQDGTVNDGYPF.